Listed below are T cell receptor beta chains from one sample, sequenced in a study of regulatory T cells in long-lasting Graves disease. MiXCR, run by TCRdb on the multiplex PCR reads, gives a single entry per CDR3 protein. The top ten clones hold approximately 28% of a sample with some 340,000 distinct CDR3 sequences, more than 20% of them seen once. Sequencing was performed on peripheral blood mononuclear cells (PBMCs), taken when the disease was refractory, from a patient treated with antithyroid drugs. These receptor sequences come from a woman aged 40 to 50 with Graves disease. Each CDR3 is given with its conserved first and last residue. D genes are given only for firm matches. Where a row states a size, it is once, few, many or the class of an expanded clone; other rows omit it.

d_call: NA
j_call: TRBJ2-7
v_call: TRBV27
clone_size: few
cdr3_aa: CASSYKVINRNEQYF

d_call: NA
j_call: TRBJ1-5
v_call: TRBV15
clone_size: many
cdr3_aa: CATSRARDKNNQPQHF

d_call: NA
j_call: TRBJ1-3
v_call: TRBV7-2
clone_size: few
cdr3_aa: CASRPPPGNTIYF

d_call: TRBD1
j_call: TRBJ1-4
v_call: TRBV7-9
clone_size: few
cdr3_aa: CASSHSGGPYEKLFF

d_call: NA
j_call: TRBJ2-5
v_call: TRBV10-3
clone_size: many
cdr3_aa: CAIRDRQQETQYF

d_call: NA
j_call: TRBJ2-7
v_call: TRBV5-1
clone_size: many
cdr3_aa: CASSLGEWSSYEQYF

d_call: NA
j_call: TRBJ2-7
v_call: TRBV7-9
clone_size: NA
cdr3_aa: CASGPQNLYEQYF

d_call: NA
j_call: TRBJ1-6
v_call: TRBV20-1
clone_size: few
cdr3_aa: CSAGLVGTNSPLHF

d_call: NA
j_call: TRBJ2-7
v_call: TRBV11-2
clone_size: many
cdr3_aa: CASSQGYGHEQYF

d_call: NA
j_call: TRBJ2-7
v_call: TRBV5-1
clone_size: many
cdr3_aa: CASSSNAGPAYEQYF

d_call: NA
j_call: TRBJ2-7
v_call: TRBV12-3/TRBV12-4
clone_size: many
cdr3_aa: CASSFAGTTEQYF

d_call: NA
j_call: TRBJ1-2
v_call: TRBV5-5
clone_size: many
cdr3_aa: CASSLPPGYTF

d_call: NA
j_call: TRBJ2-3
v_call: TRBV14
clone_size: NA
cdr3_aa: CASSLSRYTDTQYF

d_call: NA
j_call: TRBJ2-3
v_call: TRBV6-9
clone_size: once
cdr3_aa: CASSYSSQITDTQYF

d_call: TRBD1
j_call: TRBJ1-1
v_call: TRBV29-1
clone_size: NA
cdr3_aa: CSVEGQGEPFF

d_call: TRBD2
j_call: TRBJ2-5
v_call: TRBV11-2
clone_size: NA
cdr3_aa: CASSSGTSGGGKTQYF

d_call: NA
j_call: TRBJ1-5
v_call: TRBV28
clone_size: many
cdr3_aa: CASSLLYQPQHF

d_call: NA
j_call: TRBJ2-5
v_call: TRBV28
clone_size: many
cdr3_aa: CASSLSVEETQYF

d_call: TRBD2
j_call: TRBJ2-2
v_call: TRBV7-3
clone_size: few
cdr3_aa: CASSRSPGTSFDGGELFF

d_call: TRBD2
j_call: TRBJ2-1
v_call: TRBV28
clone_size: NA
cdr3_aa: CASSQGTSGSYNEQFF

d_call: NA
j_call: TRBJ2-7
v_call: TRBV3-1
clone_size: many
cdr3_aa: CASSDSWTGYEQYF

d_call: NA
j_call: TRBJ2-7
v_call: TRBV28
clone_size: many
cdr3_aa: CASSFKRAQYF

d_call: NA
j_call: TRBJ2-1
v_call: TRBV24-1
clone_size: many
cdr3_aa: CATSDSESGQYNEQFF

d_call: NA
j_call: TRBJ2-7
v_call: TRBV5-1
clone_size: NA
cdr3_aa: CASSFRESYEQYF

d_call: NA
j_call: TRBJ1-6
v_call: TRBV5-1
clone_size: NA
cdr3_aa: CASSFGINSPLHF

d_call: NA
j_call: TRBJ2-5
v_call: TRBV11-2
clone_size: many
cdr3_aa: CASSIRGARETQYF

d_call: NA
j_call: TRBJ2-7
v_call: TRBV11-2
clone_size: many
cdr3_aa: CASSLVSGQSYEQYF

d_call: NA
j_call: TRBJ2-5
v_call: TRBV11-1
clone_size: many
cdr3_aa: CASSDQVLETQYF

d_call: TRBD2
j_call: TRBJ2-5
v_call: TRBV11-2
clone_size: many
cdr3_aa: CASSSLAGRKSLKYF

d_call: NA
j_call: TRBJ2-7
v_call: TRBV19
clone_size: many
cdr3_aa: CASRGAEVYEQYF

d_call: NA
j_call: TRBJ1-1
v_call: TRBV20-1
clone_size: NA
cdr3_aa: CSARDFQGTHTEAFF

d_call: TRBD1
j_call: TRBJ2-6
v_call: TRBV2
clone_size: many
cdr3_aa: CASRAGQGLSGANVLTF